This paragraph reports one T cell receptor beta chain. What it binds is not known. A read error may account for a junction end that differs from germline. This CDR3 has 15 amino acids. Germline CDR1 SNHLY, CDR2 FYNNEI. TCRdb called the 5' RACE reads again in MiXCR, with one record for every CDR3 protein. The table lists tens of thousands of distinct CDR3 sequences, nearly 7.5% of them singletons. This entry belongs to a study of neurological immune-mediated disorders. Regarding the study as a whole: Private repertoires in all groups were suggested, as expanded clones shared no CDR3 amino acid sequences across subjects.

This chain uses TRBV2 with TRBJ2-7, with 8 bases identical to TRBD2. The sequence was collected from a woman in her forties in good health. Sequenced sample: PBMCs. As DNA, the CDR3 is TGTGCCATCAGTGACACGGGACTAGGCTCCTACGAGCAGTACTTC. Encoded protein: CAISDTGLGSYEQYF.